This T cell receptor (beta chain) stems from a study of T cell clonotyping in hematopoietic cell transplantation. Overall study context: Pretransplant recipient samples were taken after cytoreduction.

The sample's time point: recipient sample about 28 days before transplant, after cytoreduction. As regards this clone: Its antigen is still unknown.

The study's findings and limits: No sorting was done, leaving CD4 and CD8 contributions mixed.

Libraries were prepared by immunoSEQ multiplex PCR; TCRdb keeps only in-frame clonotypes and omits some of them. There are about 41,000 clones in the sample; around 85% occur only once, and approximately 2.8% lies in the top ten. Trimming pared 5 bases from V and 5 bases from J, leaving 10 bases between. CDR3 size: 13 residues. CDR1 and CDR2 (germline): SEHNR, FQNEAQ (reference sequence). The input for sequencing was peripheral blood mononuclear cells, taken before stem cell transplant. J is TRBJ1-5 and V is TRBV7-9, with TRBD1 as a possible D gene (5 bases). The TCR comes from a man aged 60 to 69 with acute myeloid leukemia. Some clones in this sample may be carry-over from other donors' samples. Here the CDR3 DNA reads TGTGCCAGCAGCCCCGCGGGGGATCAGCCCCAGCATTTT. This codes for CASSPAGDQPQHF.